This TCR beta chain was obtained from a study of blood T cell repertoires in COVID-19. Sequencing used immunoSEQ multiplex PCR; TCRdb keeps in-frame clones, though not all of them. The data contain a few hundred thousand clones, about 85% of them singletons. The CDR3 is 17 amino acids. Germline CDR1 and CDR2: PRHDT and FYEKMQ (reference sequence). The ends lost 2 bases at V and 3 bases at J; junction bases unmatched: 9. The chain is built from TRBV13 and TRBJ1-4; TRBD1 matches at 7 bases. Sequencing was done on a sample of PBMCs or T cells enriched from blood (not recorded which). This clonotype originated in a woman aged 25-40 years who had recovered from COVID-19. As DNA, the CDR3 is TGTGCCAGCAGCTTATCGAACAGGGGTGCACCTAATGAAAAACTGTTTTTT. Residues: CASSLSNRGAPNEKLFF.